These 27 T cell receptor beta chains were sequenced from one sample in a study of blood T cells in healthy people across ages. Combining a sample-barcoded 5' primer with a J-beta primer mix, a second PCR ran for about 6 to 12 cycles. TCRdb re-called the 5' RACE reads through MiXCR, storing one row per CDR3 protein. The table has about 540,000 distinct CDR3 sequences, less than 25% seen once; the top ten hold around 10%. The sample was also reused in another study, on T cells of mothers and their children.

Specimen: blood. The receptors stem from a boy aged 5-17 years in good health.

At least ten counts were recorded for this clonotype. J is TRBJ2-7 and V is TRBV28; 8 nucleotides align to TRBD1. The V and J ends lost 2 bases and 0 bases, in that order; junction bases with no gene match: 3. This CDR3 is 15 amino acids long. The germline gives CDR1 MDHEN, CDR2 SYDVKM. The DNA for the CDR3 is TGTGCCAGCAGTTTACGCGGACAGGGCTCCTACGAGCAGTACTTC. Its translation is CASSLRGQGSYEQYF.

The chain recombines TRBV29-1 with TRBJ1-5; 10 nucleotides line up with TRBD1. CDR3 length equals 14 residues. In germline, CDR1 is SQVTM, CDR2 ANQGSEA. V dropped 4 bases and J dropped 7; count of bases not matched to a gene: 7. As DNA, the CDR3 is TGCAGCGTTGCCTCCGGGACAGGGGACCAGCCCCAGCATTTT. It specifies CSVASGTGDQPQHF. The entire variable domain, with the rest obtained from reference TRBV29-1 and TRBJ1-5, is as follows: SAVISQKPSRDICQRGTSLTIQCQVDSQVTMMFWYRQQPGQSLTLIATANQGSEATYESGFVIDKFPISRPNLTFSTLTVSNMSPEDSSIYLCSVASGTGDQPQHFGDGTRLSIL.

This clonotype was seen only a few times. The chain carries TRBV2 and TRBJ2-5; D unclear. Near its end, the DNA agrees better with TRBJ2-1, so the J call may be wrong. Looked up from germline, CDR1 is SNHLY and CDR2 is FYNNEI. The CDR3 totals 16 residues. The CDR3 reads CASSEVGSGPRKEQFF. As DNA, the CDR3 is TGTGCCAGCAGCGAGGTCGGGTCGGGCCCAAGAAAGGAGCAGTTCTTC.

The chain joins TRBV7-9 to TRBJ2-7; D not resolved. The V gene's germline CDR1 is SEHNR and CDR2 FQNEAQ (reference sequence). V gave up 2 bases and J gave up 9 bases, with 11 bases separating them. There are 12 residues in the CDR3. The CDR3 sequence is CASSLPKQMQYF. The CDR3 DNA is TGTGCCAGCAGCTTACCCAAGCAGATGCAGTACTTC.

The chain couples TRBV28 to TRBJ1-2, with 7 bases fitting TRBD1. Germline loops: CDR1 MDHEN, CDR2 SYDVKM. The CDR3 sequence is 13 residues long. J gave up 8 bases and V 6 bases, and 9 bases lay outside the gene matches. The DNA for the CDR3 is TGTGCCAGCAGGACACAGGGGCTTGACGGCTACACCTTC. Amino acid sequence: CASRTQGLDGYTF.

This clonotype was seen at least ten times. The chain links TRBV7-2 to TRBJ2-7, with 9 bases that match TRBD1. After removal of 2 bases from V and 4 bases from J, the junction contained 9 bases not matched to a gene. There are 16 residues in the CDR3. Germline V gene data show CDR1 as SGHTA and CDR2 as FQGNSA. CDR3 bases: TGTGCCAGCAGCTTACTTGAGGACAGGGGAATATACGAGCAGTACTTC. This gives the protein CASSLLEDRGIYEQYF.

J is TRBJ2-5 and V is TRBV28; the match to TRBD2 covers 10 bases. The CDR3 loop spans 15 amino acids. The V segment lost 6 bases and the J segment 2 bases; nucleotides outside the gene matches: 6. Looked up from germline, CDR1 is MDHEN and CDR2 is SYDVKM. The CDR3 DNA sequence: TGTGCCAGCAGACTAGGGACTAGCGAACAAGAGACCCAGTACTTC. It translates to CASRLGTSEQETQYF.

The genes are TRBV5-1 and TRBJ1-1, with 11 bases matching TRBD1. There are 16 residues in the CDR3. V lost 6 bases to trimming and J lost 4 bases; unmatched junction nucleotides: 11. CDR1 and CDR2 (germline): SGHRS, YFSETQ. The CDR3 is CASNARGTGGRTEAFF. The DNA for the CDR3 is TGCGCCAGCAACGCCCGAGGGACAGGGGGACGCACTGAAGCTTTCTTT.

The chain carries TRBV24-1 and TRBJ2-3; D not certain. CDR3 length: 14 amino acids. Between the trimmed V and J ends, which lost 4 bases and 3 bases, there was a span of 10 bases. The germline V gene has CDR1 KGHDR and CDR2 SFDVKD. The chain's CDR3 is CATSELPQTDTQYF. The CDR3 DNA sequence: TGTGCCACCAGTGAGCTACCGCAAACAGATACGCAGTATTTT.

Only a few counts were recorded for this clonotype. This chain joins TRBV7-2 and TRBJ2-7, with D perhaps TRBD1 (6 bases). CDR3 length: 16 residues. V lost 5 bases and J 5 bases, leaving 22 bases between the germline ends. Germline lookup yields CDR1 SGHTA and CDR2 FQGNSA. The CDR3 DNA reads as TGTGCCAGCAGCGCCACCCGACCGGGGACAAGGGACGAGCAGTACTTC. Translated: CASSATRPGTRDEQYF.

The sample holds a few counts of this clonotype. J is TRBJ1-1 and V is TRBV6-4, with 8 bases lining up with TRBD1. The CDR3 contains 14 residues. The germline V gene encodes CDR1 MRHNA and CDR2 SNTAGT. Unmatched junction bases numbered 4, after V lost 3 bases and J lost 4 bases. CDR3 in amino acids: CASSETGVSTEAFF. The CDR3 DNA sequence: TGTGCCAGCAGTGAGACAGGGGTGAGCACTGAAGCTTTCTTT.

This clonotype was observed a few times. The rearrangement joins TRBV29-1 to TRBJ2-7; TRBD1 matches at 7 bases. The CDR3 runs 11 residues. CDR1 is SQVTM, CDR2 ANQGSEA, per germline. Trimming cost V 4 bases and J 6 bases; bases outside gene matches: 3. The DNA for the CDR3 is TGCAGCGTTGGGGCAGGGGGCGAGCAGTACTTC. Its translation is CSVGAGGEQYF.

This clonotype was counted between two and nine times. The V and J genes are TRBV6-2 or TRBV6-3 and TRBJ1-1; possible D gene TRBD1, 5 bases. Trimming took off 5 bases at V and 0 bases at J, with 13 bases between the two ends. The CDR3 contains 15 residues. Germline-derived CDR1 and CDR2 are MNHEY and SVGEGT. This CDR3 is CASSPPGRLNTEAFF. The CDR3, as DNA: TGTGCCAGCAGTCCCCCGGGGCGATTGAACACTGAAGCTTTCTTT.

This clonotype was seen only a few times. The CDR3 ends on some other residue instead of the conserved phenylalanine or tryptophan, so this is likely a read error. The CDR3 DNA reads TGCAGCGTTGACGAAGCGGGAACGGGTGAGCAGTTCCTC. Translated: CSVDEAGTGEQFL. The chain carries TRBV29-1 and TRBJ2-5, with 7 bases matching TRBD2. The closer fit of TRBJ2-1 to the DNA end suggests the J call may be wrong. Germline CDR1 and CDR2: SQVTM and ANQGSEA. The CDR3 covers 13 residues.

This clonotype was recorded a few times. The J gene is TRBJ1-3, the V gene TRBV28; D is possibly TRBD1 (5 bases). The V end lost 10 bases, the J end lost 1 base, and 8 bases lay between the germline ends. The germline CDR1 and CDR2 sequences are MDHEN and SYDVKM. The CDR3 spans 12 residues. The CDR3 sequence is CATKGSGNTIYF. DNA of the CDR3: TGTGCCACAAAGGGGTCTGGAAACACCATATATTTT.

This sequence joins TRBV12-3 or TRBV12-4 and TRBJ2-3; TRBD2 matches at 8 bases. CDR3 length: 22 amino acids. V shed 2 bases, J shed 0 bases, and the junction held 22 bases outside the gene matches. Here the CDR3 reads CASSLSPELAGTKNSSTDTQYF. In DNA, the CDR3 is TGTGCCAGCAGTTTATCCCCGGAGTTAGCGGGGACCAAAAACTCTAGCACAGATACGCAGTATTTT.

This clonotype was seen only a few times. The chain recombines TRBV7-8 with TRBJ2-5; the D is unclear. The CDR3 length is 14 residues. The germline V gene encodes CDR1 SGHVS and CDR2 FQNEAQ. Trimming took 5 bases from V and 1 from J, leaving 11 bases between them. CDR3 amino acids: CASSPWATQETQYF. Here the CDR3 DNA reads TGTGCCAGCAGCCCTTGGGCTACCCAAGAGACCCAGTACTTC. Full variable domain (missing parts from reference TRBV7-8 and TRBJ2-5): GAGVSQSPRYKVAKRGQDVALRCDPISGHVSLFWYQQALGQGPEFLTYFQNEAQLDKSGLPSDRFFAERPEGSVSTLKIQRTQQEDSAVYLCASSPWATQETQYFGPGTRLLVL.

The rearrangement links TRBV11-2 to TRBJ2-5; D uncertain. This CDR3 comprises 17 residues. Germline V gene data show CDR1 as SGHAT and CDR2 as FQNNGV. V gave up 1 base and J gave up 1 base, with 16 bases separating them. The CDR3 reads CASSLVAPARIQETQYF. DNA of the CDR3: TGTGCCAGCAGCTTAGTGGCCCCGGCCAGAATCCAAGAGACCCAGTACTTC.

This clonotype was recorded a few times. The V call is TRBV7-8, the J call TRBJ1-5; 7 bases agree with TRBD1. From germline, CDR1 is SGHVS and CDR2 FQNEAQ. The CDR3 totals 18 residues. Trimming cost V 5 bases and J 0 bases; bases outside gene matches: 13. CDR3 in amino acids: CASSHRPAGGNSNQPQHF. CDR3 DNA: TGTGCCAGCAGCCATCGTCCGGCAGGGGGTAATAGCAATCAGCCCCAGCATTTT.

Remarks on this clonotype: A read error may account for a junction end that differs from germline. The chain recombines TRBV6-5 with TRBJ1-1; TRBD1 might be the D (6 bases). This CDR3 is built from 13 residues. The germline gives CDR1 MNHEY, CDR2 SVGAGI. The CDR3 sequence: CDSRETGNTEAFF. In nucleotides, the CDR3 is TGTGACAGCAGAGAGACAGGGAACACTGAAGCTTTCTTT.

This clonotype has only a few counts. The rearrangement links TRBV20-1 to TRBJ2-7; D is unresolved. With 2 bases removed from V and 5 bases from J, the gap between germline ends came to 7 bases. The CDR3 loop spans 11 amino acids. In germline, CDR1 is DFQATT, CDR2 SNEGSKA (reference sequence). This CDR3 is CSARFVDEQYF. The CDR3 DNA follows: TGCAGTGCTAGATTCGTGGACGAGCAGTACTTC.

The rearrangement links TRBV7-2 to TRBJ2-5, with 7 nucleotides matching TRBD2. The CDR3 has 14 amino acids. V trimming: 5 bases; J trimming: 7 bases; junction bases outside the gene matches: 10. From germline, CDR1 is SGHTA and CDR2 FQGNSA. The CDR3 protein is CASSPLGGRWTQYF. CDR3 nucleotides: TGTGCCAGCAGCCCATTGGGAGGGCGGTGGACCCAGTACTTC.

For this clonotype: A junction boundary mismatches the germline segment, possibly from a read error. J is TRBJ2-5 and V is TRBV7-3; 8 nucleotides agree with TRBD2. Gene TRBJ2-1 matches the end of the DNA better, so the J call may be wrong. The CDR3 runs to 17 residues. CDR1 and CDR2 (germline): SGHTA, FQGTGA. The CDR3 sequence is CASSFSRLARGSNDQFF. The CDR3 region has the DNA TGTGCCAGCAGCTTCTCAAGACTAGCGCGAGGATCTAATGACCAGTTCTTC.

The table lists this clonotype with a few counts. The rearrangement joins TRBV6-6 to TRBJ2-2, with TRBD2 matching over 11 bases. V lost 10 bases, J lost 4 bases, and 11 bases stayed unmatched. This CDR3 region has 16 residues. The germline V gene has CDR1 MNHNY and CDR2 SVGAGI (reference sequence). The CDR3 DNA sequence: TGTGCCATCCAGACTAGCGGGGTCGCGAGCACCGGGGAGCTGTTTTTT. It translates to CAIQTSGVASTGELFF.

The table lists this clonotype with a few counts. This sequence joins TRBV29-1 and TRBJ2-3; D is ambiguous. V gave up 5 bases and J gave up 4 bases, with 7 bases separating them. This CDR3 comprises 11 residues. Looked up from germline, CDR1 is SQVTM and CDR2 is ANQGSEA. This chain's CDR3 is CSVPTSDTQYF. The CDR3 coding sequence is TGCAGCGTTCCGACCTCAGATACGCAGTATTTT.

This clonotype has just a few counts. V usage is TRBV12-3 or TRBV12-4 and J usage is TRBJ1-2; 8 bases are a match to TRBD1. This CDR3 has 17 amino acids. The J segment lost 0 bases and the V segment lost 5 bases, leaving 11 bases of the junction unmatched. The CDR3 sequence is CASSPNTGQETNYGYTF. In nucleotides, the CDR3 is TGTGCCAGCAGTCCTAACACGGGACAGGAGACTAACTATGGCTACACCTTC.

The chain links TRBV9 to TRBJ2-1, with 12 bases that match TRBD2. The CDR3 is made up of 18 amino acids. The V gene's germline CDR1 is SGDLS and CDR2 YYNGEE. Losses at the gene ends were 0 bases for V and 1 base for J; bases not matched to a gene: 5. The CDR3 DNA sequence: TGTGCCAGCAGCGTAGGGCTAGCGGGAGGGCCGTCCTACAATGAGCAGTTCTTC. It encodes CASSVGLAGGPSYNEQFF. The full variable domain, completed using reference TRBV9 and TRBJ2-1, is DSGVTQTPKHLITATGQRVTLRCSPRSGDLSVYWYQQSLDQGLQFLIQYYNGEERAKGNILERFSAQQFPDLHSELNLSSLELGDSALYFCASSVGLAGGPSYNEQFFGPGTRLTVL.